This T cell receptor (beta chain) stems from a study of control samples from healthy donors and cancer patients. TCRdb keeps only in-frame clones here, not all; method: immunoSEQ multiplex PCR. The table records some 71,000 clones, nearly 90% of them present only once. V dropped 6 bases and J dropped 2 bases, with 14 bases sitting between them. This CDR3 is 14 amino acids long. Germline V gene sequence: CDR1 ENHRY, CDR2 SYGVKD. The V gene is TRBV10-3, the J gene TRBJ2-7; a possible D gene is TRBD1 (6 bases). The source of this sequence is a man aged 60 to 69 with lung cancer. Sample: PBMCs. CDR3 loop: CAISSGVTAYEQYV. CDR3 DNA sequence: TGTGCCATCAGCTCAGGGGTCACAGCCTACGAGCAGTACGTC.